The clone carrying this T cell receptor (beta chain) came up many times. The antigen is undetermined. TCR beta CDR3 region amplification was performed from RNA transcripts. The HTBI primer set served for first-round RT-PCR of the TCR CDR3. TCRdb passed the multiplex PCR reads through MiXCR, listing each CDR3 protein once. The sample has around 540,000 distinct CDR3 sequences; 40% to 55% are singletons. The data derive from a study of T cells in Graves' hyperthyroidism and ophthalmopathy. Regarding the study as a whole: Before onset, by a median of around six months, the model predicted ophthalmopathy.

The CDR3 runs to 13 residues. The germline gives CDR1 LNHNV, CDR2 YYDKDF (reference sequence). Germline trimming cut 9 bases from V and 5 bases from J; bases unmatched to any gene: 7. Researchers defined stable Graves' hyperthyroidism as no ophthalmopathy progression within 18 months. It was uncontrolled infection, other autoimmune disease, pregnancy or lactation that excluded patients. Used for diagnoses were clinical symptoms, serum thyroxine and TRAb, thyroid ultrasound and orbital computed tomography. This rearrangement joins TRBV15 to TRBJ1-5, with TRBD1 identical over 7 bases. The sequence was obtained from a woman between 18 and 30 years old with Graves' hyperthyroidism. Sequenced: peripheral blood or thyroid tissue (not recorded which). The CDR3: CATSTGAYQPQHF. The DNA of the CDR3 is TGTGCCACTTCAACAGGGGCCTATCAGCCCCAGCATTTT.